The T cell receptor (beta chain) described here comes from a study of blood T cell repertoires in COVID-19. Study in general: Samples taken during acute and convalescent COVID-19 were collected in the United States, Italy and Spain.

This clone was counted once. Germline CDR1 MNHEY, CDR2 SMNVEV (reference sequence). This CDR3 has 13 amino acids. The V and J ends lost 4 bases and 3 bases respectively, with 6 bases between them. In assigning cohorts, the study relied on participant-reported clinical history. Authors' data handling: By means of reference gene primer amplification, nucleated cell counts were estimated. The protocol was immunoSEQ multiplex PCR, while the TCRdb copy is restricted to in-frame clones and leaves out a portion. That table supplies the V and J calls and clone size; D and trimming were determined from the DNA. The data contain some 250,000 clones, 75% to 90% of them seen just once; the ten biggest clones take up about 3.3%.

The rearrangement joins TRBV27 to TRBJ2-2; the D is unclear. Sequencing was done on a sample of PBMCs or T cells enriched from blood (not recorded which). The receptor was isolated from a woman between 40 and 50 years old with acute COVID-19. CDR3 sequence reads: CASSSQDTGELFF. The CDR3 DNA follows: TGTGCCAGCAGTTCTCAGGACACCGGGGAGCTGTTTTTT.